These T cell receptor beta chains were read from a single sample in a study of beta chain features in type 1 diabetes. This table comes from immunoSEQ multiplex PCR, and its TCRdb copy is limited to in-frame clones, with some not included. The table lists about 140,000 clones, 6.9% of them singletons. Sequencing input: central memory CD4+ T cells from blood. These receptors were collected from a woman in her thirties in good health. Each CDR3 is given with its conserved first and last residue. D genes are given only for firm matches. Size tells how often a clone was seen (once, few, many) or the class of an expanded clone, and some rows leave it out.

j_call v_call d_call clone_size cdr3_aa cdr3_nt
TRBJ2-2 TRBV5-6 TRBD1 few CAAGQGHTGELFF TGTGCCGCGGGACAGGGACACACCGGGGAGCTGTTTTTT
TRBJ2-5 TRBV7-9 TRBD1 few CASSLGPGQGSETQYF TGTGCCAGCAGCTTAGGGCCGGGACAGGGATCCGAGACCCAGTACTTC
TRBJ2-5 TRBV7-3 . many CASSEDFTVQYF TGTGCCAGCAGCGAAGATTTTACGGTCCAGTACTTC
TRBJ2-7 TRBV5-4 TRBD1 few CASSPGGRYEQYF TGTGCCAGCAGCCCAGGGGGTCGCTACGAGCAGTACTTC
TRBJ2-1 TRBV9 TRBD2 . CASSSHSGSDGEQFF TGTGCCAGCAGCTCCCATAGCGGGAGTGACGGTGAGCAGTTCTTC
TRBJ2-1 TRBV5-4 TRBD1 . CASSPGTGAYNEQFF TGTGCCAGCAGCCCCGGGACAGGGGCCTACAATGAGCAGTTCTTC
TRBJ2-2 TRBV11-2 TRBD1 few CASRPGTANTGELFF TGTGCCAGCAGACCCGGGACAGCGAACACCGGGGAGCTGTTTTTT
TRBJ2-7 TRBV7-6 . few CASSINYEQYF TGTGCCAGCAGCATAAACTACGAGCAGTACTTC
TRBJ2-7 TRBV7-8 TRBD2 . CATIPSGVTYEQYF TGTGCCACTATTCCTAGCGGGGTAACCTACGAGCAGTACTTC
TRBJ2-5 TRBV6-5 TRBD1 . CASSSPGQGGETQYF TGTGCCAGCAGTTCCCCGGGACAGGGGGGAGAGACCCAGTACTTC
TRBJ1-1 TRBV13 . few CASSLPRRGGGTLHTEAFF TGTGCCAGCAGCCTACCACGTCGCGGGGGGGGTACCCTTCACACTGAAGCTTTCTTT
TRBJ2-4 TRBV18 . few CASSPPHREENIQYF TGTGCCAGCTCACCACCCCACAGGGAAGAAAACATTCAGTACTTC
TRBJ2-7 TRBV6-5 TRBD1 . CASRRGQVPSYEQYF TGTGCCAGCAGGAGGGGACAGGTTCCTTCCTACGAGCAGTACTTC
TRBJ2-7 TRBV19 . . CASSMFAMEVEQYF TGTGCCAGTAGTATGTTTGCAATGGAGGTCGAGCAGTACTTC
TRBJ2-7 TRBV6-5 TRBD2 . CASLAASSGEQYF TGTGCCAGCCTAGCGGCGAGTTCCGGCGAGCAGTACTTC
TRBJ2-3 TRBV7-9 . . CASSLVVSTDTQYF TGTGCCAGCAGCTTAGTCGTCAGCACAGATACGCAGTATTTT
TRBJ1-1 TRBV9 TRBD1 . CASSVGTGMNTEAFF TGTGCCAGCAGCGTAGGGACAGGGATGAACACTGAAGCTTTCTTT
TRBJ1-2 TRBV9 . many CASSVGQHDTGYTF TGTGCCAGCAGCGTAGGTCAACACGATACTGGCTACACCTTC
TRBJ2-5 TRBV2 TRBD1 few CASSSGQGATAETQYF TGTGCCAGCAGTTCGGGACAGGGGGCCACAGCGGAGACCCAGTACTTC
TRBJ2-5 TRBV28 TRBD1 many CASTVAGTGTQYF TGTGCCAGCACCGTGGCGGGGACAGGGACCCAGTACTTC
TRBJ2-6 TRBV28 . . CASSLRGSGANVLTF TGTGCCAGCAGTTTAAGGGGCAGTGGGGCCAACGTCCTGACTTTC
TRBJ2-7 TRBV9 TRBD2 many CASSQMGLAPDEQYF TGTGCCAGCAGCCAGATGGGACTAGCTCCCGACGAGCAGTACTTC
TRBJ2-3 TRBV7-6 . . CASSQSQGLTDTQYF TGTGCCAGCAGCCAGAGCCAGGGTCTCACAGATACGCAGTATTTT
TRBJ2-1 TRBV29-1 TRBD2 many CSVGRGGSSYNEQFF TGCAGCGTCGGCCGCGGGGGTAGCTCCTACAATGAGCAGTTCTTC
TRBJ2-2 TRBV5-1 TRBD2 few CASSSPSGRGTGELFF TGCGCCAGCAGCTCCCCTAGCGGAAGGGGCACCGGGGAGCTGTTTTTT
TRBJ2-2 TRBV30 . many CAWSWGVNTGELFF TGTGCCTGGAGTTGGGGCGTGAACACCGGGGAGCTGTTTTTT
TRBJ2-1 TRBV11-3 . few CASSQGGASYNEQFF TGTGCCAGCAGCCAGGGCGGGGCTTCCTACAATGAGCAGTTCTTC
TRBJ1-3 TRBV4-1 TRBD1 few CASSRGQGFGNTIYF TGCGCCAGCAGCCGGGGACAGGGGTTCGGAAACACCATATATTTT
TRBJ2-1 TRBV5-1 TRBD2 few CASSQTSGSINEQFF TGCGCCAGCAGCCAAACTAGCGGGAGTATCAATGAGCAGTTCTTC
TRBJ1-2 TRBV7-3 . . CASSPQANYGYTF TGTGCCAGCAGCCCCCAGGCTAACTATGGCTACACCTTC
TRBJ2-1 TRBV29-1 . few CSADNPIPYNEQFF TGCAGCGCAGATAATCCCATACCCTACAATGAGCAGTTCTTC
TRBJ2-5 TRBV7-2 TRBD2 . CASSLGTIQETQYF TGTGCCAGCAGCCTCGGGACTATTCAAGAGACCCAGTACTTC
TRBJ1-1 TRBV7-2 TRBD1 many CASSLRMTGYTDTEAFF TGTGCCAGCAGCTTACGTATGACAGGGTATACAGACACTGAAGCTTTCTTT
TRBJ1-5 TRBV28 TRBD1 many CASRSQGETQPQHF TGTGCCAGCCGCAGTCAGGGGGAGACTCAGCCCCAGCATTTT
TRBJ1-4 TRBV28 . . CASGRETTNEKLFF TGTGCCAGCGGGAGAGAAACAACTAATGAAAAACTGTTTTTT
TRBJ2-5 TRBV5-4 TRBD1 . CASSSGIGQGAETQYF TGTGCCAGCAGCTCGGGGATCGGACAGGGCGCAGAGACCCAGTACTTC
TRBJ2-7 TRBV9 TRBD1 . CASSPTGDNEQYF TGTGCCAGCAGCCCGACAGGGGACAACGAGCAGTACTTC
TRBJ2-7 TRBV30 TRBD1 . CAWSRDRGRSSYEQYF TGTGCCTGGAGTCGGGACAGGGGCCGGAGCTCCTACGAGCAGTACTTC
TRBJ2-3 TRBV5-1 . few CASSLTGTTDTQYF TGCGCCAGCAGCTTGACAGGTACGACAGATACGCAGTATTTT
TRBJ2-5 TRBV9 . few CASSVATQGQETQYF TGTGCCAGCAGCGTAGCCACCCAGGGCCAAGAGACCCAGTACTTC
TRBJ1-2 TRBV9 . many CASSLYATGYGYTF TGTGCCAGCAGCCTATATGCCACCGGCTATGGCTACACCTTC
TRBJ2-2 TRBV19 TRBD1 few CASSIGPGQVMNTGELFF TGTGCCAGTAGTATCGGGCCGGGACAGGTGATGAACACCGGGGAGCTGTTTTTT
TRBJ1-3 TRBV28 . few CASSFGGSGNTIYF TGTGCCAGCAGTTTTGGAGGTTCTGGAAACACCATATATTTT
TRBJ2-7 TRBV11-2 TRBD2 . CASSLEAGTHEQYF TGTGCCAGCAGCTTAGAAGCGGGAACCCACGAGCAGTACTTC
TRBJ2-5 TRBV10-3 TRBD2 few CAISAELAGGGETQYF TGTGCCATCAGTGCGGAACTAGCGGGTGGTGGAGAGACCCAGTACTTC
TRBJ2-5 TRBV4-3 TRBD2 many CASSQDPPSGGVETQYF TGCGCCAGCAGCCAAGATCCCCCTAGCGGAGGGGTAGAGACCCAGTACTTC
TRBJ2-3 TRBV19 TRBD2 . CASSTLAGGPGTDTQYF TGTGCCAGTAGTACCTTAGCGGGAGGGCCAGGCACAGATACGCAGTATTTT
TRBJ2-1 TRBV7-2 TRBD1 . CASRKTGSHEQFF TGTGCCAGCAGAAAGACAGGGAGCCATGAGCAGTTCTTC
TRBJ2-5 TRBV29-1 . many CSVHGSEETQYF TGCAGCGTTCACGGGAGCGAAGAGACCCAGTACTTC
TRBJ2-6 TRBV7-3 TRBD2 few CASSLSGGGGGGANVLTF TGTGCCAGCAGCTTAAGTGGGGGGGGTGGTGGCGGGGCCAACGTCCTGACTTTC
TRBJ2-7 TRBV27 . few CASSLINQGGTYEQYF TGTGCCAGCAGCCTTATAAATCAGGGAGGAACCTACGAGCAGTACTTC
TRBJ2-2 TRBV13 TRBD1 . CASSLRGGVLGGELFF TGTGCCAGCAGCTTAAGAGGGGGCGTTCTTGGCGGGGAGCTGTTTTTT
TRBJ2-3 TRBV11-2 TRBD2 few CASSLGASGRSGTDTQYF TGTGCCAGCAGCTTAGGGGCTAGCGGGAGGTCTGGAACAGATACGCAGTATTTT
TRBJ2-5 TRBV7-9 TRBD1 few CASSRSGQASQETQYF TGTGCCAGCAGTCGATCGGGACAGGCGAGCCAAGAGACCCAGTACTTC
TRBJ1-1 TRBV25-1 . . CASSELGRAFF TGTGCCAGCAGTGAATTGGGGAGAGCTTTCTTT
TRBJ1-4 TRBV7-2 . few CATTSNRGATNEKLFF TGTGCCACCACCTCTAACCGGGGGGCAACTAATGAAAAACTGTTTTTT